The sequence of this TCR beta chain was determined in a study of regulatory T cells in long-lasting Graves disease. Investigators prepared the TCR beta libraries by applying iRepertoire HTBI primers and Arm-PCR of CDR3 regions. MiXCR was run by TCRdb on the multiplex PCR reads, yielding one entry per CDR3 protein. This table holds some 470,000 distinct CDR3 sequences, roughly a fifth found once. V shed 3 bases and J 3 bases; nucleotides not matched to a gene: 8. Germline CDR1 and CDR2: SQVTM and ANQGSEA. The CDR3 has 15 residues. As to time point: persistent/refractory GD, antithyroid drugs over 5 years with positive TRAb. The TCR library was made from RNA extracted from PBMCs.

This clonotype was obtained from a female donor with Graves disease. The rearrangement links TRBV29-1 to TRBJ2-1; 7 bases fit TRBD2. The source material was peripheral blood mononuclear cells (PBMCs), sampled when the disease was refractory, from a patient treated with antithyroid drugs. The CDR3, as DNA: TGCAGCGTTGAGGGTGGGGCTAGCGGCTACAATGAGCAGTTCTTC. Translated, it gives CSVEGGASGYNEQFF.